The 25 T cell receptor beta chains reported below all come from one sample, sequenced in a study of T cell responses to AZD1222 COVID-19 vaccine. Repertoires were generated with immunoSEQ multiplex PCR, while TCRdb's copy carries only in-frame clones and drops some. In the table there are more than 100,000 clones, roughly 87% of which are singletons. The sequencing used peripheral blood, collected on day 0 of AZD1222 vaccination. Receptors originate from an adult in good health.

The chain is built from TRBV5-4 and TRBJ2-7; possible D gene TRBD2, 6 bases. Deletions cut 4 bases from V and 2 bases from J, with 16 bases between. The CDR3 length is 15 residues. Germline loops: CDR1 SGHNT, CDR2 YYREEE (reference sequence). The CDR3 loop is CASSLTGGAPYEQYF. CDR3 nucleotides: TGTGCCAGCAGCCTCACGGGCGGGGCCCCCTACGAGCAGTACTTC.

The chain joins TRBV30 to TRBJ1-2; 7 positions match TRBD1. The V segment lost 3 bases and the J segment 4 bases; nucleotides outside the gene matches: 2. The germline CDR1 and CDR2 sequences are GTSNPN and SVGIG (reference sequence). CDR3 length: 12 residues. The CDR3, as DNA: TGTGCCTGGAGGGGGACAGTCTATGGCTACACCTTC. This sequence encodes CAWRGTVYGYTF.

V and J are TRBV19 and TRBJ1-6; D unresolved. The CDR3 runs to 12 residues. CDR1 is LNHDA, CDR2 SQIVND, per germline (reference sequence). V lost 6 bases and J 9 bases, leaving 9 bases between the germline ends. CDR3 nucleotides: TGTGCCAGTAGCCCACGGGCTTCACCCCTCCACTTT. Amino acid sequence: CASSPRASPLHF. Full variable domain (outside the CDR3, taken from reference TRBV19 and TRBJ1-6): DGGITQSPKYLFRKEGQNVTLSCEQNLNHDAMYWYRQDPGQGLRLIYYSQIVNDFQKGDIAEGYSVSREKKESFPLTVTSAQKNPTAFYLCASSPRASPLHFGNGTRLTVT.

The chain joins TRBV6-5 to TRBJ2-7; D call uncertain. Germline V gives CDR1 MNHEY, CDR2 SVGAGI. The length of the CDR3 is 14 residues. V was cut by 5 bases and J by 3 bases, with 14 bases left in between. The chain's CDR3 is CASSPWAVGYEQYF. In DNA, the CDR3 is TGTGCCAGCAGTCCTTGGGCGGTAGGCTACGAGCAGTACTTC.

This clone has a single count. J is TRBJ2-7 and V is TRBV18; D possibly corresponds to TRBD2 (6 bases). Germline V lookup: CDR1 KGHSH, CDR2 LQKENI. This CDR3 spans 14 amino acids. V was cut by 6 bases and J by 6 bases, with 18 bases left in between. CDR3 in DNA: TGTGCCAGCTCTCCGTTGGGGGGAACGGTCGAGCAGTACTTC. Its protein product is CASSPLGGTVEQYF.

V usage is TRBV7-2 and J usage is TRBJ2-7; 16 nucleotides agree with TRBD2. CDR1 SGHTA and CDR2 FQGNSA come from the germline V gene. Germline trimming cut 0 bases from V and 5 bases from J; bases unmatched to any gene: 7. The CDR3 is 18 amino acids. The CDR3 loop is CASSLAWGLAGGSHEQYF. DNA for the CDR3: TGTGCCAGCAGCTTAGCCTGGGGACTAGCGGGGGGGTCCCACGAGCAGTACTTC.

The rearrangement uses TRBV25-1 and TRBJ1-2; D is perhaps TRBD1 (5 bases). The CDR3 is 14 residues long. V lost 5 bases to trimming and J lost 1 base, with 11 bases between them. The germline V gene encodes CDR1 MGHDK and CDR2 SYGVNS. The CDR3 loop is CASSTSGLNYGYTF. The DNA of the CDR3 is TGTGCCAGCAGTACATCAGGGCTTAACTATGGCTACACCTTC.

J is TRBJ2-7 and V is TRBV6-5; 10 positions match TRBD1. Looked up from germline, CDR1 is MNHEY and CDR2 is SVGAGI. The CDR3 is made up of 15 amino acids. The J segment lost 2 bases and the V segment lost 6 bases, leaving 7 bases of the junction unmatched. Written as DNA, the CDR3 is TGTGCCAGCAGCCAAAGCGGACAGGGGGCCTACGAGCAGTACTTC. It codes for CASSQSGQGAYEQYF.

The V and J genes are TRBV5-1 and TRBJ2-7; D remains unclear. V was trimmed by 2 bases and J by 3 bases, leaving 6 bases between them. The CDR3 is made up of 12 amino acids. Germline V lookup: CDR1 SGHRS, CDR2 YFSETQ. This chain's CDR3 is CASSFSNYEQYF. The CDR3 DNA sequence: TGCGCCAGCAGCTTCTCCAACTACGAGCAGTACTTC.

The chain couples TRBV5-1 to TRBJ1-6; 7 positions match TRBD1. The CDR3 extends over 14 amino acids. CDR1 and CDR2 from the germline V gene are SGHRS and YFSETQ. V lost 4 bases to trimming and J lost 5 bases; unmatched junction nucleotides: 3. The CDR3 DNA reads as TGCGCCAGCAGCGCTGGGACAGATAATTCACCCCTCCACTTT. This gives the protein CASSAGTDNSPLHF.

The rearrangement joins TRBV4-3 to TRBJ1-5; D not certain. The CDR3 consists of 13 residues. Germline V lookup: CDR1 LGHNA, CDR2 YSLEER. Trimming cost V 2 bases and J 4 bases, with 6 bases left between them. Written as DNA, the CDR3 is TGCGCCAGCAGCCAAAGAGGGAATCAGCCCCAGCATTTT. Its translation is CASSQRGNQPQHF.

The V gene is TRBV4-1, the J gene TRBJ2-7, with D perhaps TRBD2 (6 bases). Trimming shortened V by 2 bases and J by 3 bases, and 14 bases separated the two germline ends. CDR1 MGHRA and CDR2 YSYEKL come from the germline V gene. This CDR3 is built from 15 residues. The CDR3 DNA is TGCGCCAGCAGCCAACCCTGGAACGGGAGCTACGAGCAGTACTTC. Protein product: CASSQPWNGSYEQYF.

J is TRBJ1-2 and V is TRBV30, with D uncertain. V lost 4 bases to trimming and J lost 0 bases, with 9 bases between them. Germline CDR1 is GTSNPN and CDR2 is SVGIG (reference sequence). The CDR3 consists of 13 residues. CDR3 coding DNA: TGTGCCTGGATTGACACACCTAACTATGGCTACACCTTC. It is translated as CAWIDTPNYGYTF.

The chain combines TRBV9 with TRBJ1-2; 7 bases agree with TRBD1. Losses at the gene ends were 2 bases for V and 0 bases for J; bases not matched to a gene: 10. Germline CDR1 is SGDLS and CDR2 is YYNGEE. This CDR3 region has 17 residues. As DNA, the CDR3 is TGTGCCAGCAGCGTCGAGGTGGGACAGAAGACTAACTATGGCTACACCTTC. Amino acids: CASSVEVGQKTNYGYTF.

This clone was counted once. The rearrangement joins TRBV9 to TRBJ2-7; 7 nucleotides align to TRBD2. The CDR3 length is 13 residues. V shed 4 bases, J shed 6 bases, and the junction held 7 bases outside the gene matches. Germline assignment: CDR1 SGDLS and CDR2 YYNGEE. The CDR3 loop is CASSPSGILEQYF. DNA for the CDR3: TGTGCCAGCAGCCCCAGCGGGATTCTCGAGCAGTACTTC.

The chain recombines TRBV30 with TRBJ1-5, with TRBD1 matching 7 bases. This CDR3 comprises 13 residues. The J segment lost 6 bases and the V segment lost 3 bases, leaving 5 bases of the junction unmatched. Germline-derived CDR1 and CDR2 are GTSNPN and SVGIG (reference sequence). As DNA, the CDR3 is TGTGCCTGGAGCGTCCGGGACAGTCAGCCCCAGCATTTT. Encoded protein: CAWSVRDSQPQHF.

CDR3 region: CASSWGGLPTDTQYF. The CDR3, as DNA: TGTGCCAGCAGCTGGGGGGGACTACCCACTGATACGCAGTATTTT. V usage is TRBV11-3 and J usage is TRBJ2-3, with 7 nucleotides matching TRBD2. CDR3 size: 15 residues. The V segment lost 4 bases and the J segment 6 bases; nucleotides outside the gene matches: 10. Germline CDR1 is SGHNT and CDR2 is YENEEA. Full variable domain (remainder filled in from reference TRBV11-3 and TRBJ2-3): EAGVVQSPRYKIIEKKQPVAFWCNPISGHNTLYWYLQNLGQGPELLIRYENEEAVDDSQLPKDRFSAERLKGVDSTLKIQPAELGDSAVYLCASSWGGLPTDTQYFGPGTRLTVL.

The J gene is TRBJ2-2, the V gene TRBV9; D is unclear. Per the germline V gene, CDR1 is SGDLS and CDR2 is YYNGEE. V was pared by 3 bases and J by 1 base, with 1 base between. The CDR3 totals 12 residues. Here the CDR3 reads CASSENTGELFF. In DNA form, the CDR3 reads TGTGCCAGCAGCGAGAACACCGGGGAGCTGTTTTTT.

The rearrangement joins TRBV5-4 to TRBJ2-5; unclear D gene. V dropped 0 bases and J dropped 6 bases, with 9 bases sitting between them. The germline CDR1 and CDR2 sequences are SGHNT and YYREEE (reference sequence). CDR3 size: 13 residues. The CDR3 DNA is TGTGCCAGCAGCTTGGACCACCTCCAGACCCAGTACTTC. This gives the protein CASSLDHLQTQYF. Combining the CDR3 with reference TRBV5-4 and TRBJ2-5 gives the whole variable domain ETGVTQSPTHLIKTRGQQVTLRCSSQSGHNTVSWYQQALGQGPQFIFQYYREEENGRGNFPPRFSGLQFPNYSSELNVNALELDDSALYLCASSLDHLQTQYFGPGTRLLVL.

The chain employs TRBV9 and TRBJ2-1; TRBD2 aligns across 11 bases. V lost 2 bases, J lost 6 bases, and 10 bases stayed unmatched. This CDR3 is built from 17 residues. The germline V gene encodes CDR1 SGDLS and CDR2 YYNGEE. The CDR3 nucleotides read TGTGCCAGCAGCGTCCGAATTAGCGGGGGGGAGGCCAATGAGCAGTTCTTC. This gives the protein CASSVRISGGEANEQFF.

The rearrangement joins TRBV7-3 to TRBJ1-2; D is undetermined. Germline CDR1 is SGHTA and CDR2 is FQGTGA. This CDR3 is 13 amino acids long. Trimming stripped 6 bases from V and 2 bases from J, with 10 bases between. The CDR3 coding sequence is TGTGCCAGCAGTCTAGGACTGAACTATGGCTACACCTTC. Translating it yields CASSLGLNYGYTF.

The chain is built from TRBV7-8 and TRBJ1-1; 8 bases fit TRBD1. V shed 0 bases, J shed 0 bases, and the junction held 9 bases outside the gene matches. Germline-derived CDR1 and CDR2 are SGHVS and FQNEAQ. CDR3 length equals 18 residues. The CDR3 DNA reads TGTGCCAGCAGCTTAGCTCGGACAGGGAGGCGAGTGAACACTGAAGCTTTCTTT. Translating gives CASSLARTGRRVNTEAFF.

This clone turned up a few times. The chain joins TRBV3-1 (or the pseudogene TRBV3-2) to TRBJ1-3, with 7 bases identical to TRBD1. The germline CDR1 and CDR2 sequences are LGHDT and YNNKEL (reference sequence). J was trimmed by 7 bases and V by 4 bases; bases with no gene match: 4. The CDR3 runs 13 residues. Here the CDR3 DNA reads TGTGCCAGCAGCCTTGGGACAGCTAACACCATATATTTT. Residues: CASSLGTANTIYF.

The chain combines TRBV27 with TRBJ1-5, with D tentatively TRBD1 (5 bases). The CDR3 sequence is 13 residues long. With 3 bases removed from V and 5 bases from J, the gap between germline ends came to 8 bases. CDR1 is MNHEY and CDR2 is SMNVEV in the germline V gene (reference sequence). The CDR3 region has the DNA TGTGCCAGCAGTTTTGGGGGGTATCAGCCCCAGCATTTT. Protein product: CASSFGGYQPQHF.

V is TRBV7-9 and J is TRBJ1-2, with D uncertain. V was cut by 1 base and J by 4 bases, with 10 bases left in between. Germline-derived CDR1 and CDR2 are SEHNR and FQNEAQ (reference sequence). CDR3 length: 14 amino acids. CDR3 in DNA: TGTGCCAGCAGCTTAGTGGGCTTCTCCTATGGCTACACCTTC. Its protein is CASSLVGFSYGYTF.